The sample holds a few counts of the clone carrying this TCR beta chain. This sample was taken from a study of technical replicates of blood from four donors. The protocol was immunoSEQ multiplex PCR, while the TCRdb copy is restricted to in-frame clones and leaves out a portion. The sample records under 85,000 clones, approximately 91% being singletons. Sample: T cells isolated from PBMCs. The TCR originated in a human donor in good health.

The CDR3 nucleotides read TGTGCCAGCAGTTTGGGACTAGCGGATCTCTCTAGCACAGATACGCAGTATTTT. This gives the protein CASSLGLADLSSTDTQYF. The V and J genes are TRBV27 and TRBJ2-3; 11 bases line up with TRBD2. CDR1 MNHEY and CDR2 SMNVEV come from the germline V gene (reference sequence). CDR3 length: 18 residues. The V segment lost 3 bases and the J segment 0 bases; nucleotides outside the gene matches: 8.